What follows describes a single T cell receptor (beta chain). HPV was found by MY09/MY11 PCR and dot-blot genotyping. The data belong to a study of T cells in women clearing cervical HPV infection. Study at large: Controls were women whose single incident HPV16 infection cleared within 12 months without precancer or cancer. Case blood was drawn when the lesion was first found; control blood after infection became undetectable.

The method was immunoSEQ multiplex PCR; TCRdb's version includes in-frame clones alone and lacks a portion of them. This sample's table has roughly 45,000 clones. The clonotype comes from a woman aged 18-69 years with a cervical HPV16 infection that either progressed to CIN3+ or cleared (not recorded which). Sequences were obtained from blood buffy coat.

The sequenced CDR3 bases are TGCGCCAGCAGCCAAGGTCACCAGTCGTCCCAAGAGACC. Translated: CASSQGHQSSQET. In full, the CDR3 reads CASSQGHQSSQETQYF. This sequence joins TRBV4-1 and TRBJ2-5; no definite D call. The sequenced fragment ends 3 residues before the CDR3 boundary, so the rest is inferred from the germline J gene. CDR3 length equals 16 residues. Trimming took off 1 base at V and 1 base at J, with 13 bases between the two ends. Per germline, CDR1 MGHRA and CDR2 YSYEKL.